These 24 T cell receptor beta chains were all obtained from the same sample, sequenced in a study of blood T cell repertoires in COVID-19. The method was immunoSEQ multiplex PCR; TCRdb's version includes in-frame clones alone and lacks a portion of them. The sample has a few hundred thousand clones, just under 90% seen once. Specimen: peripheral blood. Receptors were obtained from a woman between 35 and 50 years old with acute or convalescent COVID-19.

The sample holds one count of this clone. The chain is built from TRBV7-3 and TRBJ1-2; D is unclear. The V gene's germline CDR1 is SGHTA and CDR2 FQGTGA. The CDR3 is made up of 13 amino acids. Trimming took off 2 bases at V and 2 bases at J, with 6 bases between the two ends. CDR3 protein: CASSLARNYGYTF. CDR3 nucleotide sequence: TGTGCCAGCAGCTTAGCACGGAACTATGGCTACACCTTC.

This clone was detected only once. CDR3 in amino acids: CASSGGASESAEQYV. Here the CDR3 DNA reads TGTGCCAGCTCAGGTGGGGCTAGCGAGTCGGCCGAGCAGTACGTC. The V call is TRBV18, the J call TRBJ2-7, with D tentatively TRBD2 (6 bases). This CDR3 contains 15 residues. The ends were cut back, 5 bases at V and 6 bases at J, with 20 bases in the middle. Germline lookup yields CDR1 KGHSH and CDR2 LQKENI.

Here the CDR3 DNA reads TGTGCCAGCAGCCAATACGGGACACCCACCGGGGAGCTGTTTTTT. Encoded protein: CASSQYGTPTGELFF. This sequence joins TRBV3-1 (or the pseudogene TRBV3-2) and TRBJ2-2; a weak D match, TRBD1 (6 bases). Germline V lookup: CDR1 LGHDT, CDR2 YNNKEL (reference sequence). The CDR3 consists of 15 residues. The ends were cut back, 2 bases at V and 4 bases at J, with 11 bases in the middle.

The V call is TRBV2, the J call TRBJ2-3, with a possible D match to TRBD1 (6 bases). V shed 4 bases and J shed 4 bases, with 12 bases lying between them. From germline, CDR1 is SNHLY and CDR2 FYNNEI. The length of the CDR3 is 14 residues. DNA for the CDR3: TGTGCCAGCAGTGCCCAGGGGTTGGCAGATACGCAGTATTTT. Translated: CASSAQGLADTQYF.

The chain has TRBV30 and TRBJ2-7, with TRBD1 matching 7 bases. V trimming: 2 bases; J trimming: 7 bases; junction bases outside the gene matches: 11. CDR1 and CDR2 from the germline V gene are GTSNPN and SVGIG (reference sequence). The CDR3 runs 14 residues. For the CDR3, the DNA is TGTGCCTGGAGTCCCGGGTCAGGGGGTAATGAGCAGTACGTC. Its translation is CAWSPGSGGNEQYV.

The chain has TRBV10-3 and TRBJ1-5; D gene unclear. Germline values: CDR1 ENHRY, CDR2 SYGVKD. The CDR3 runs 14 residues. Trimming took off 4 bases at V and 4 bases at J, with 11 bases between the two ends. The CDR3 loop reads CAISVTDQNQPQHF. In DNA, the CDR3 is TGTGCCATCAGTGTAACAGACCAAAATCAGCCCCAGCATTTT.

The chain links TRBV7-2 to TRBJ2-4; TRBD2 might be the D (6 bases). CDR1 is SGHTA, CDR2 FQGNSA, per germline. The CDR3 consists of 15 residues. V lost 4 bases to trimming and J lost 4 bases, with 14 bases between them. CDR3 amino acids: CASSSTPGGKNIQYF. The CDR3 DNA follows: TGTGCCAGCAGCTCCACGCCTGGGGGGAAAAACATTCAGTACTTC.

The chain carries TRBV4-1 and TRBJ2-4; TRBD2 matches at 12 bases. V lost 6 bases and J lost 0; bases outside the gene matches: 9. Per germline, CDR1 MGHRA and CDR2 YSYEKL. The CDR3 loop spans 18 amino acids. The CDR3, as DNA: TGCGCCAGCAGTCCGGGCCTAGCGGGGGGGGAAGCCAAAAACATTCAGTACTTC. This codes for CASSPGLAGGEAKNIQYF.

This chain links TRBV27 with TRBJ2-5; D gene ambiguous. This CDR3 is built from 13 residues. The germline V gene encodes CDR1 MNHEY and CDR2 SMNVEV (reference sequence). Between the trimmed V and J ends, which lost 3 bases and 1 base, there was a span of 6 bases. The CDR3 here is CASSFYPQETQYF. The CDR3 nucleotides read TGTGCCAGCAGTTTCTACCCCCAAGAGACCCAGTACTTC.

V gene TRBV5-8 combines with J gene TRBJ1-5; D uncertain. Trimming removed 7 bases from V and 3 bases from J, with 17 bases in between. The CDR3 has 15 amino acids. Per the germline V gene, CDR1 is SGHTS and CDR2 is YDEGEE. CDR3 DNA sequence: TGTGCCAGCCTCCGAGGGTCGGCTTACAATCAGCCCCAGCATTTT. Residues: CASLRGSAYNQPQHF. Full variable domain (remainder filled in from reference TRBV5-8 and TRBJ1-5): EAGVTQSPTHLIKTRGQQATLRCSPISGHTSVYWYQQALGLGLQFLLWYDEGEERNRGNFPPRFSGRQFPNYSSELNVNALELEDSALYLCASLRGSAYNQPQHFGDGTRLSIL.

The chain carries TRBV5-8 and TRBJ1-2, with D possibly TRBD1 on 6 matching bases. CDR1 and CDR2 from the germline V gene are SGHTS and YDEGEE. The CDR3 consists of 14 residues. V gave up 5 bases and J gave up 1 base, with 12 bases separating them. CDR3 loop: CASRLTGHNYGYTF. CDR3 DNA: TGTGCCAGCAGGCTTACAGGGCATAACTATGGCTACACCTTC.

This chain links TRBV30 with TRBJ2-4; 10 bases map to TRBD2. This CDR3 is built from 12 residues. Trimming removed 1 base from V and 15 bases from J; junction bases left unmatched: 6. Germline V gives CDR1 GTSNPN, CDR2 SVGIG (reference sequence). CDR3 region: CAWSALAGARYF. The CDR3 DNA reads as TGTGCCTGGAGTGCGCTAGCGGGGGCCCGGTACTTC.

This clone has just one count. The chain combines TRBV24-1 with TRBJ2-2; TRBD1 might be the D (6 bases). CDR3 size: 14 residues. CDR1 is KGHDR, CDR2 SFDVKD, per germline. V shed 12 bases and J shed 1 base, with 14 bases lying between them. The CDR3 protein is CALARTENTGELFF. For the CDR3, the DNA is TGTGCCCTCGCCCGGACAGAGAACACCGGGGAGCTGTTTTTT.

The rearrangement uses TRBV5-1 and TRBJ2-1, with 12 bases lining up with TRBD2. V was pared by 0 bases and J by 2 bases, with 6 bases of the junction left unmatched. Germline V gene sequence: CDR1 SGHRS, CDR2 YFSETQ. There are 18 residues in the CDR3. DNA for the CDR3: TGCGCCAGCAGCTTGGGTCCTAGCGGGGGGGCTCCCTACAATGAGCAGTTCTTC. Protein sequence: CASSLGPSGGAPYNEQFF.

The chain couples TRBV6-1 to TRBJ2-1, with a weak D call TRBD2 (6 bases). The germline gives CDR1 MNHNS, CDR2 SASEGT. Trimming took off 1 base at V and 2 bases at J, with 24 bases between the two ends. The CDR3 runs to 20 residues. In DNA, the CDR3 is TGTGCCAGCAGTGAAGGCCGGGGGTCGGGGCGCCCCCCTGCCTACAATGAGCAGTTCTTC. Residues: CASSEGRGSGRPPAYNEQFF.

Concerning this clone itself: This sample includes further DNA sequences coding for the same CDR3. This chain joins TRBV5-1 and TRBJ1-3; 8 nucleotides match TRBD1. The germline V gene has CDR1 SGHRS and CDR2 YFSETQ. V shed 3 bases and J 7 bases; nucleotides not matched to a gene: 12. This CDR3 comprises 16 residues. CDR3 DNA: TGCGCCAGCAGCTCGACTGACAGGGGAAGTCGGAACACCATATATTTT. It encodes CASSSTDRGSRNTIYF.

This clone was detected once. The V and J genes are TRBV4-1 and TRBJ1-2; 7 bases are a match to TRBD1. Germline values: CDR1 MGHRA, CDR2 YSYEKL. With 1 base clipped from V and 3 bases from J, the junction kept 5 bases outside the gene matches. The CDR3 sequence is 15 residues long. CDR3 coding DNA: TGCGCCAGCAGCCAAGTTGACAGGGATGACTATGGCTACACCTTC. It translates to CASSQVDRDDYGYTF.

In nucleotides, the CDR3 is TGTGCCAGCAGCTTTACAGGGGACTATGGCTACACCTTC. This codes for CASSFTGDYGYTF. V is TRBV5-6 and J is TRBJ1-2; the match to TRBD1 covers 7 bases. The CDR3 length is 13 residues. The junction had 1 base not matched to a gene; V was cut back by 2 bases and J by 3 bases. Looked up from germline, CDR1 is SGHDT and CDR2 is YYEEEE.

This clone was seen once. The chain uses TRBV2 and TRBJ1-1; D remains ambiguous. V was trimmed by 10 bases and J by 10 bases, leaving 13 bases between them. This CDR3 is built from 10 residues. Germline lookup yields CDR1 SNHLY and CDR2 FYNNEI. The CDR3 DNA follows: TGTGCCACCGAAGCGTTAGGAGCTTTCTTT. Translated, it gives CATEALGAFF. Based on the CDR3 plus reference TRBV2 and TRBJ1-1, the full variable domain is EPEVTQTPSHQVTQMGQEVILRCVPISNHLYFYWYRQILGQKVEFLVSFYNNEISEKSEIFDDQFSVERPDGSNFTLKIRSTKLEDSAMYFCATEALGAFFGQGTRLTVV.

The chain is built from TRBV14 and TRBJ2-3; D gene ambiguous. Germline assignment: CDR1 SGHDN and CDR2 FVKESK. With 3 bases removed from V and 4 bases from J, the gap between germline ends came to 8 bases. This CDR3 contains 13 residues. The CDR3 region is CASSHGPADTQYF. CDR3 in DNA: TGTGCCAGCAGCCATGGGCCAGCAGATACGCAGTATTTT.

The genes are TRBV12-5 and TRBJ1-2; 12 bases line up with TRBD1. Germline V gene lookup returns CDR1 LGHNT and CDR2 FRNRAP. V lost 5 bases and J lost 7; bases outside the gene matches: 5. CDR3 size: 14 residues. DNA of the CDR3: TGTGCTAGTGGTGAGGGACAGGGGGCGGCTGGCTACACCTTC. Protein: CASGEGQGAAGYTF. Full variable domain (remainder filled in from reference TRBV12-5 and TRBJ1-2): DARVTQTPRHKVTEMGQEVTMRCQPILGHNTVFWYRQTMMQGLELLAYFRNRAPLDDSGMPKDRFSAEMPDATLATLKIQPSEPRDSAVYFCASGEGQGAAGYTFGSGTRLTVV.

The chain joins TRBV24-1 to TRBJ1-1; D is ambiguous. Trimming took off 5 bases at V and 1 base at J, with 7 bases between the two ends. The CDR3 is 13 residues long. Germline V gene lookup returns CDR1 KGHDR and CDR2 SFDVKD. For the CDR3, the DNA is TGTGCCACCAGTGGTACACAGAACACTGAAGCTTTCTTT. Its protein product is CATSGTQNTEAFF.

The rearrangement joins TRBV5-5 to TRBJ2-2, with D possibly being TRBD1 (6 bases). Per the germline V gene, CDR1 is SGHKS and CDR2 is YYEKEE (reference sequence). Trimming cost V 4 bases and J 2 bases, with 15 bases left between them. The CDR3 contains 16 residues. The CDR3 nucleotides read TGTGCCAGCAGCCGCCGCCGGACAGAAAACACCGGGGAGCTGTTTTTT. This encodes CASSRRRTENTGELFF.

The chain joins TRBV18 to TRBJ2-5; 10 bases match TRBD1. The J segment lost 0 bases and the V segment lost 4 bases, leaving 8 bases of the junction unmatched. Germline V gives CDR1 KGHSH, CDR2 LQKENI. CDR3 length equals 17 residues. CDR3: CASSRSMGQGYQETQYF. The CDR3 DNA reads TGTGCCAGCTCACGCAGTATGGGACAGGGGTACCAAGAGACCCAGTACTTC.